This T cell receptor beta chain appears in the sequencing data of a study of memory CD4+ T cells and cytomegalovirus serostatus (dated by TCRdb to between 2018 and 2021). For context, the study as a whole: A total of 33 healthy Belgian adults, of whom 9 were CMV seropositive and some 24 were CMV seronegative, were included in the cohort. CD4+ memory TCRbeta repertoires of a Belgian cohort with known cytomegalovirus serostatus were sequenced in order to replicate a published TCR-based CMV serostatus classifier. Findings and caveats that apply to the study as a whole: On the Belgian cohort, the classifier built on the original framework reached a median bootstrapped AUC of roughly 0.96, with a 95% CI of 0.76-1.00. Unlike the original study, which covered naive and memory CD4+ and CD8+ populations, the Belgian study sequenced only CD4+CD45RO+ memory cells. For CMV serostatus prediction, a median bootstrapped AUC of approximately 0.95 was reached with the original framework, and a median bootstrapped AUC of approximately 0.9 was reached with a US-trained random forest. Among the 160 or so previously reported CMV-associated TCRbeta sequences, about 71 showed up in the CD4+ memory repertoires, with each one found in between one and five individuals. The results were interpreted as suggesting that the CMV-associated TCR signature is largely present in the CD4+ memory repertoire.

The Quick-DNA Microprep Kit was used to extract genomic DNA from the sorted cells. TCRbeta DNA was amplified with the immunoSEQ hsTCRbeta kit following the manufacturer's protocol. TCRbeta libraries were sequenced on an Illumina MiSeq instrument. Per the source publication's procedure: After out-of-frame sequences were removed, under 2.5 million distinct TCRbeta sequences remained, averaging around 67,000 per individual. Each individual was scored using the number of roughly 150 previously reported CMV-associated TCRbeta sequences that the individual carried and the total number of productive distinct TCRbeta sequences. A beta-binomial model was reimplemented in Python, and random forests from scikit-learn, run with default parameters, were trained on data from the US cohort. Classifier performance on the Belgian cohort was reported as the median AUC with percentile confidence intervals calculated over 10,000 bootstrap iterations. Drawn from immuneACCESS, this table holds only the in-frame rearrangements with V and J called that TCRdb kept. Clones are partly lost; checked studies trace under half to an unresolved V gene and leave the rest unexplained. V, J and clone size are those of that table, while D and trimming were read from the DNA. The sample records about 46,000 clones, around 77% of which are singletons. The top ten constitute roughly 0.6% of the sample.

In the germline V gene (reference sequence), CDR1 corresponds to GTSNPN and CDR2 to SVGIG. The CDR3, from cysteine to phenylalanine, totals 16 residues. Only the CDR3 DNA stays, 48 bases, in frame from base 1. Trimming removed 2 bases from V and 3 bases from J; the gene matches leave 7 bases unexplained. In its sample, this clone was seen a few times. It lacks a known antigen. The sample holds no much larger clone one base away, and base qualities are not on file. Single viable CD3+CD4+CD8-CD45RO+ cells were sorted as memory CD4+ T cells on a FACSAria II. CMV serostatus was assessed using a Roche Elecsys assay, by which serum IgG against CMV pp150, pp28, p38 and p52 was detected. Once the samples were thawed, total CD4+ T cells were enriched through positive selection using CD4 magnetic microbeads. Samples originated from another study that specifically interrogated the CD4+ T cell memory repertoire. Peripheral blood mononuclear cells were isolated and cryopreserved according to standard operating procedures, and serum was stored at -80 degrees C. Staining used CD3-PerCP (BW264/56), CD4-APC (RPA-T4), CD45RO-PE (UCHT1) and CD8-Pacific Orange (3B5) antibodies, with Sytox blue excluding non-viable cells.

Sequenced material: memory CD4+ T cells from blood. The V and J segments used are TRBV30 and TRBJ2-3, with 11 bases aligning to TRBD2. The receptor was isolated from an adult in good health and CMV-seronegative. The DNA reads TGTGCCTGGAGTACCTTTAGCGGGGGGGCAACAGATACGCAGTATTTT. Translated, this gives CAWSTFSGGATDTQYF.